This section outlines one T cell receptor (beta chain) sequence together with its context. Which antigen it targets is not known. Within one base of it there is no much larger clone, and no base qualities were kept. The sample originates from a study of blood T cell repertoires in COVID-19 (dated by TCRdb to 2018 to 2020). For the wider study: Collaborator samples came from the United States, Italy and Spain and covered acute and convalescent phases of COVID-19. The prospective study material was composed of cDNA or gDNA derived from T cells, B-cell-depleted T cells, or PBMCs. Deeply sampled blood TCRbeta repertoires from subjects exposed to, actively infected with, or recovered from COVID-19 were included in the dataset. The repertoires were released in a freely available public database meant as a resource for research on the immune response to SARS-CoV-2. The samples were drawn from the first 160 participants of the ongoing ImmuneRACE study and from 1,200 or so subjects provided by 6 global collaborators. Nearly every sample came with metadata listing a de-identified subject ID, COVID-19 status, age in years and sex. HLA class I and class II types, where available, came from metadata supplied by the sample provider rather than from assay-based typing. The research as a whole found: Clinical and demographic metadata were provided uncurated, with the amount varying by source and participant.

TCRbeta CDR3 regions were amplified from genomic DNA by means of the immunoSEQ Assay, a bias-controlled multiplex PCR. Per the authors' processing: The number of nucleated cells in each sample was estimated from the amplification of reference gene primers within the assay. Sequence reads were collapsed and filtered to measure the absolute abundance of every unique TCRbeta CDR3 rearrangement. For each sample, productive Simpson clonality was calculated as the square root of Simpson's diversity index across productive rearrangements. This is the immuneACCESS table as TCRdb keeps it, with only in-frame sequences that have V and J called. A part of the clones is gone; compared with another copy, unresolved V genes explain less than half, and the rest is unexplained. V, J and clone size derive from that table, while D and trimming were established from the DNA sequence. This sample is represented by around 130,000 clones; more than 75% of them were singletons. The leading ten clones occupy roughly 2.2% of the sample.

V and J lose 1 base and 4 bases, and a span of 11 bases separates them. From the cysteine up to the phenylalanine, the CDR3 has a length of 14 residues. Left in the record is the CDR3 DNA by itself, 42 bases read in frame from the first base. The germline V gene provides CDR1 MNHEY and CDR2 SVGAGI. The collaborating institutions used their own protocols to collect whole blood in K2EDTA tubes. For TCRbeta analysis, collaborators shipped samples as frozen whole blood, isolated PBMCs, or DNA extracted from either of those sample types. The sequence links TRBV6-5 to TRBJ2-7; TRBD1 is a possible D gene, resting on 5 matching bases. The sequence was collected from a woman in her 50s with acute or convalescent COVID-19. The sequencing sample was made of peripheral blood. The CDR3 protein is CASSYFRQGYEQYF. The base sequence is TGTGCCAGCAGTTACTTTAGGCAGGGTTACGAGCAGTACTTC.